This T cell receptor (beta chain) was captured in a study of identical twins. Broader study findings: Researchers caution that invariant MAIT and iNKT cells could partly confound zero-insertion analyses.

The CDR3 is 14 residues long. CDR1 is LGHNT and CDR2 is FRNRAP in the germline V gene. V gave up 6 bases and J gave up 5 bases, with 16 bases separating them. Comments on this clonotype: The antigen is undetermined.

Template switching added a universal primer site, and cDNA bore unique molecular identifiers. TCRdb analysed the 5' RACE reads with MiXCR anew, one entry per CDR3 protein. Counted here are under 900,000 distinct CDR3 sequences, about 18% occurring once; the ten biggest clones make up 10% to 15%. The same data also went into a second study, on T cells expressing NK-cell markers.

This clonotype originated in a woman aged 18-30 years in good health. The rearrangement uses TRBV12-5 and TRBJ1-1; D may be TRBD1 (5 bases). Sequencing was carried out using PBMCs. CDR3 coding DNA: TGTGCTAGTGGCGGTAAGGGGTTGATTACTGAAGCTTTCTTT. This encodes CASGGKGLITEAFF.